The T cell receptor (beta chain) under discussion was sequenced for a study of vaccination effects on CD4 cells after COVID-19. Only in-frame clones appear in the TCRdb table, and some are missing; sequencing was by immunoSEQ multiplex PCR. The table includes tens of thousands of clones, under 70% detected once. Worth noting for this clone: What it binds is not known.

Germline CDR1 is SGHNT and CDR2 is YENEEA. There are 13 residues in the CDR3. V lost 1 base to trimming and J lost 6 bases, with 10 bases between them. CD4+ T cells specific for antigen were expanded with viral peptide pools by the ViraFEST assay before sequencing. The culture ran for roughly ten days before CD4+ T cells were isolated. Each vaccine recipient was nucleocapsid antibody negative and had no prior SARS-CoV-2 infection. This receptor was identified in a human donor who received a COVID-19 vaccine. V gene TRBV11-3 combines with J gene TRBJ2-7; possibly TRBD2 for D (6 bases). Here the sequenced sample was CD4+ T cells from PBMCs cultured with SARS-CoV-2 spike peptides, taken before COVID-19 vaccination. In DNA form, the CDR3 reads TGTGCCAGCAGCTTAGGAGGAGGGACCGAGCAGTACTTC. It encodes CASSLGGGTEQYF.